These 8 T cell receptor beta chains share one sample of origin, sequenced in a study of blood T cells in healthy people across ages. A second about 7 to 11 cycle PCR used barcoded and J-beta primers. TCRdb reprocessed the 5' RACE reads via MiXCR and lists one record per CDR3 protein. Of approximately 1.5 million distinct CDR3 sequences in the sample, approximately 42% were seen once. The sample consisted of blood. These receptors all stem from a woman aged 18-29 years in good health.

J is TRBJ2-1 and V is TRBV7-9; D unresolved. Trimming pared 1 base from V and 0 bases from J, leaving 16 bases between. The CDR3 contains 18 residues. Germline V gene lookup returns CDR1 SEHNR and CDR2 FQNEAQ (reference sequence). In nucleotides, the CDR3 is TGTGCCAGCAGCTTAGAAGGGTCCGGTTTGACCTCCTACAATGAGCAGTTCTTC. Translation: CASSLEGSGLTSYNEQFF. Using reference TRBV7-9 and TRBJ2-1 for the parts outside the CDR3, the full variable domain is DTGVSQNPRHKITKRGQNVTFRCDPISEHNRLYWYRQTLGQGPEFLTYFQNEAQLEKSRLLSDRFSAERPKGSFSTLEIQRTEQGDSAMYLCASSLEGSGLTSYNEQFFGPGTRLTVL.

This clonotype was recorded once. The genes are TRBV7-2 and TRBJ2-1; D call uncertain. Gene TRBJ2-7 matches the end of the DNA better, so the J call may be wrong. This CDR3 has 13 residues. From germline, CDR1 is SGHTA and CDR2 FQGNSA. CDR3 residues: CASSLGSNNEQYF. CDR3 bases: TGTGCCAGCAGCTTAGGTTCAAACAATGAGCAGTACTTC.

In its sample, this clonotype was seen a few times. The chain uses TRBV7-2 and TRBJ2-1, with D perhaps assigned TRBD1 or TRBD2 (5 bases each). Trimming shortened V by 5 bases and J by 3 bases, and 11 bases separated the two germline ends. CDR3 size: 14 residues. Germline CDR1 SGHTA, CDR2 FQGNSA. CDR3 sequence (DNA): TGTGCCAGCAGCACCTGGGACGGCTACAATGAGCAGTTCTTC. Its translation is CASSTWDGYNEQFF.

As concerns this clonotype: A much larger clone sits a single nucleotide away, making a read error possible. The V call is TRBV12-3 or TRBV12-4, the J call TRBJ1-2, with TRBD1 matching 12 bases. This CDR3 is built from 14 residues. CDR3 sequence reads: CASSPGTGGYGCTF. CDR3 nucleotides: TGTGCCAGCAGTCCCGGGACAGGGGGCTATGGCTGCACCTTC.

This clonotype was detected only a few times. The chain employs TRBV27 and TRBJ1-2; weak D call: TRBD1 (5 bases). The CDR3 is 13 amino acids. The V end was cut by 3 bases, the J end by 7 bases, with 12 bases between. Germline-derived CDR1 and CDR2 are MNHEY and SMNVEV (reference sequence). This CDR3 is CASSFWGGSGYTF. For the CDR3, the DNA is TGTGCCAGCAGTTTTTGGGGGGGAAGTGGCTACACCTTC.

J is TRBJ1-2 and V is TRBV20-1; unclear D gene. V was clipped by 1 base and J by 5 bases, with 14 bases between them. The CDR3 has 14 residues. CDR1 and CDR2 (germline): DFQATT, SNEGSKA (reference sequence). CDR3 nucleotides: TGCAGTGCTAGAGTCTCCAGGCACCCTTATGGCTACACCTTC. This sequence encodes CSARVSRHPYGYTF.

This chain uses TRBV7-2 with TRBJ2-3, with 8 bases aligning to TRBD2. Trimming took 5 bases from V and 4 from J; bases not matched to a gene: 8. The CDR3 length is 15 residues. The germline CDR1 and CDR2 sequences are SGHTA and FQGNSA. CDR3 coding DNA: TGTGCCAGCAGCCCACAGCGGGGGAGGGCAGATACGCAGTATTTT. It encodes CASSPQRGRADTQYF. The entire variable domain, with the rest obtained from reference TRBV7-2 and TRBJ2-3, is as follows: GAGVSQSPSNKVTEKGKDVELRCDPISGHTALYWYRQSLGQGLEFLIYFQGNSAPDKSGLPSDRFSAERTGGSVSTLTIQRTQQEDSAVYLCASSPQRGRADTQYFGPGTRLTVL.

The chain combines TRBV10-3 with TRBJ1-2; D gene unclear. The CDR3 has 14 amino acids. V lost 4 bases, J lost 3 bases, and 12 bases lay in between. Germline V CDR1 and CDR2: ENHRY, SYGVKD. The CDR3 nucleotides read TGTGCCATCAGTGGGACCCCGGGGTACTATGGCTACACCTTC. It is translated as CAISGTPGYYGYTF.